These 7 T cell receptor beta chains were all obtained from the same sample, sequenced in a study of blood T cell repertoires in COVID-19. Sequencing used immunoSEQ multiplex PCR; TCRdb keeps in-frame clones, though not all of them. The data show approximately 300,000 clones, about 89% seen once. The sample comprised PBMCs or T cells enriched from blood (not recorded which). The receptors come from a woman between 18 and 29 years old who had recovered from COVID-19.

The V gene is TRBV27, the J gene TRBJ1-1; D ambiguous. V was cut by 5 bases and J by 5 bases, with 18 bases left in between. The germline V gene encodes CDR1 MNHEY and CDR2 SMNVEV (reference sequence). This CDR3 is 15 amino acids long. The DNA of the CDR3 is TGTGCCAGCAGTGCCCTTCGAGGAGGCGTTACTGAAGCTTTCTTT. Residues: CASSALRGGVTEAFF.

The CDR3 protein is CASSLKLLAGDDTGELFF. Written as DNA, the CDR3 is TGTGCCAGCAGCTTAAAGTTACTAGCGGGAGATGACACCGGGGAGCTGTTTTTT. The rearrangement uses TRBV7-3 and TRBJ2-2, with 11 bases matching TRBD2. V shed 1 base, J shed 3 bases, and the junction held 7 bases outside the gene matches. The CDR3 length is 18 residues. CDR1 and CDR2 (germline): SGHTA, FQGTGA.

This chain connects TRBV5-4 to TRBJ2-1; 7 positions agree with TRBD2. Germline V gene data show CDR1 as SGHNT and CDR2 as YYREEE (reference sequence). CDR3 length: 15 residues. The V and J ends lost 3 bases and 6 bases, in that order; junction bases with no gene match: 9. CDR3 coding DNA: TGTGCCAGCAGCTCCTCGCGGGAGCATCCCAATGAGCAGTTCTTC. It encodes CASSSSREHPNEQFF.

The chain employs TRBV29-1 and TRBJ2-7; 10 bases fit TRBD2. The V segment lost 4 bases and the J segment 3 bases; nucleotides outside the gene matches: 3. The germline CDR1 and CDR2 sequences are SQVTM and ANQGSEA. The CDR3 loop spans 13 amino acids. In DNA, the CDR3 is TGCAGCGTTGCCACTAGCGGGATCTACGAGCAGTACTTC. This encodes CSVATSGIYEQYF.

V usage is TRBV2 and J usage is TRBJ2-1; 11 bases line up with TRBD2. Germline CDR1 and CDR2: SNHLY and FYNNEI. The CDR3 length is 13 residues. The junction had 2 bases not matched to a gene; V was cut back by 5 bases and J by 8 bases. The CDR3 sequence: CASSPSGRYEQFF. CDR3 DNA sequence: TGTGCCAGCAGTCCTAGCGGGAGGTATGAGCAGTTCTTC. Complete variable domain (other parts from reference TRBV2 and TRBJ2-1): EPEVTQTPSHQVTQMGQEVILRCVPISNHLYFYWYRQILGQKVEFLVSFYNNEISEKSEIFDDQFSVERPDGSNFTLKIRSTKLEDSAMYFCASSPSGRYEQFFGPGTRLTVL.

V gene TRBV25-1 combines with J gene TRBJ2-1, with D perhaps TRBD1 (5 bases). The V end lost 8 bases, the J end lost 9 bases, and 17 bases lay between the germline ends. The length of the CDR3 is 13 residues. Germline assignment: CDR1 MGHDK and CDR2 SYGVNS. CDR3 nucleotides: TGTGCCAGCCAGGCCAAACATGGGGCTGAGCAGTTCTTC. Its protein is CASQAKHGAEQFF.

This chain uses TRBV9 with TRBJ1-2; D not resolved. V lost 0 bases and J 5 bases, leaving 14 bases between the germline ends. There are 15 residues in the CDR3. CDR1 and CDR2 (germline): SGDLS, YYNGEE. The DNA for the CDR3 is TGTGCCAGCAGCGTAGGAGGACTGATTTCTTATGGCTACACCTTC. This codes for CASSVGGLISYGYTF.